Each of the 19 T cell receptor beta chains below was sequenced from the same sample in a study of T cell changes during pregnancy in multiple sclerosis. Repertoires were generated with immunoSEQ multiplex PCR, while TCRdb's copy carries only in-frame clones and drops some. This table has 60,000 to 70,000 clones, more than 75% appearing once. The specimen was peripheral blood, collected in the third trimester of pregnancy. The source of these receptors is a female donor in good health, enrolled as a control in a pregnancy study.

This rearrangement joins TRBV5-1 to TRBJ2-7; 12 nucleotides line up with TRBD1. V lost 4 bases and J lost 5; bases outside the gene matches: 13. Germline CDR1 SGHRS, CDR2 YFSETQ. CDR3 length: 17 amino acids. Written as DNA, the CDR3 is TGCGCCAGCAGCCCATCTCCGGGGACAGGGGGCTTCCACGAGCAGTACTTC. It encodes CASSPSPGTGGFHEQYF.

This sequence joins TRBV13 and TRBJ2-3; 7 bases are a match to TRBD2. Germline V lookup: CDR1 PRHDT, CDR2 FYEKMQ (reference sequence). Unmatched junction bases numbered 15, after V lost 1 base and J lost 2 bases. CDR3 length: 19 residues. In nucleotides, the CDR3 is TGTGCCAGCAGCTTAGCGGGGGGTTCAATCCTCTGGGACACAGATACGCAGTATTTT. Protein: CASSLAGGSILWDTDTQYF. Full variable domain (outside the CDR3, taken from reference TRBV13 and TRBJ2-3): AAGVIQSPRHLIKEKRETATLKCYPIPRHDTVYWYQQGPGQDPQFLISFYEKMQSDKGSIPDRFSAQQFSDYHSELNMSSLELGDSALYFCASSLAGGSILWDTDTQYFGPGTRLTVL.

V is TRBV28 and J is TRBJ2-7, with TRBD2 identical over 8 bases. Trimming removed 10 bases from V and 5 bases from J; junction bases left unmatched: 13. There are 14 residues in the CDR3. The germline gives CDR1 MDHEN, CDR2 SYDVKM. The DNA of the CDR3 is TGTGCCACAGGTGGTGGACTAGCTCGGGACGAGCAGTACTTC. It codes for CATGGGLARDEQYF.

This clone showed up just once. The chain is built from TRBV6-6 and TRBJ1-3; 9 bases are shared with TRBD1. After removal of 11 bases from V and 0 bases from J, the junction contained 5 bases not matched to a gene. CDR3 size: 14 residues. Germline values: CDR1 MNHNY, CDR2 SVGAGI (reference sequence). CDR3 DNA sequence: TGTGCCGGCGGGACAGGGAACTCTGGAAACACCATATATTTT. It encodes CAGGTGNSGNTIYF.

Note on this clone: The junction departs from germline at one end; a sequencing error may be responsible. The chain recombines TRBV7-9 with TRBJ2-7; 9 nucleotides align to TRBD2. The CDR3 is 13 amino acids. CDR1 and CDR2 from the germline V gene are SEHNR and FQNEAQ (reference sequence). CDR3 loop: CASSLAGADEQYF. Here the CDR3 DNA reads TGTGCCAGCAGTTTAGCGGGGGCCGACGAGCAGTACTTC.

As to this clone: Other DNA sequences within the sample encode an identical CDR3. The chain is built from TRBV7-2 and TRBJ1-6; 7 nucleotides agree with TRBD1. Germline CDR1 SGHTA, CDR2 FQGNSA. V lost 5 bases, J lost 3 bases, and 4 bases stayed unmatched. The CDR3 is 15 residues long. CDR3 DNA: TGTGCCAGCAGCCCAAACAGGGGCTATAATTCACCCCTCCACTTT. This gives the protein CASSPNRGYNSPLHF.

The rearrangement uses TRBV7-3 and TRBJ1-1; D is possibly TRBD1 (5 bases). The germline V and J ends were trimmed by 4 bases and 8 bases, with 11 bases remaining between them. Germline CDR1 reads SGHTA; CDR2 reads FQGTGA. The length of the CDR3 is 12 residues. CDR3 protein: CASSSWGGEAFF. DNA of the CDR3: TGTGCCAGCAGCTCCTGGGGGGGAGAAGCTTTCTTT. The variable domain in full, completed from reference TRBV7-3 and TRBJ1-1, reads GAGVSQTPSNKVTEKGKYVELRCDPISGHTALYWYRQSLGQGPEFLIYFQGTGAADDSGLPNDRFFAVRPEGSVSTLKIQRTERGDSAVYLCASSSWGGEAFFGQGTRLTVV.

For this clone: Other DNA variants within this sample encode the same CDR3. This sequence joins TRBV9 and TRBJ2-7; the match to TRBD2 covers 7 bases. The CDR3 is 14 residues long. The germline V gene encodes CDR1 SGDLS and CDR2 YYNGEE. V shed 2 bases, J shed 3 bases, and the junction held 5 bases outside the gene matches. CDR3 nucleotide sequence: TGTGCCAGCAGCGTGGGGGGGGACGGCTACGAGCAGTACTTC. Its translation: CASSVGGDGYEQYF.

The chain joins TRBV7-3 to TRBJ2-7; D remains ambiguous. The CDR3 is 13 amino acids. Germline CDR1 reads SGHTA; CDR2 reads FQGTGA. Deletions cut 0 bases from V and 5 bases from J, with 8 bases between. This CDR3 is CASSLTETDEQYF. Written as DNA, the CDR3 is TGTGCCAGCAGCTTAACGGAGACGGACGAGCAGTACTTC.

V is TRBV5-6 and J is TRBJ2-1; D is unclear. The V end lost 0 bases, the J end lost 0 bases, and 7 bases lay between the germline ends. The germline V gene encodes CDR1 SGHDT and CDR2 YYEEEE. The CDR3 is 15 residues long. The DNA for the CDR3 is TGTGCCAGCAGCTTGGGCCACAGCTCCTACAATGAGCAGTTCTTC. This encodes CASSLGHSSYNEQFF.

The chain has TRBV19 and TRBJ2-3, with 11 positions matching TRBD1. This CDR3 is 17 amino acids long. After removal of 3 bases from V and 0 bases from J, the junction contained 5 bases not matched to a gene. The germline V gene has CDR1 LNHDA and CDR2 SQIVND (reference sequence). For the CDR3, the DNA is TGTGCCAGTAGTATTGAGGGGACAGGGGGGAGCACAGATACGCAGTATTTT. Amino acids: CASSIEGTGGSTDTQYF.

The chain uses TRBV7-9 and TRBJ1-4, with 7 bases identical to TRBD1. CDR3 length: 15 amino acids. Trimming removed 5 bases from V and 6 bases from J; junction bases left unmatched: 9. Per the germline V gene, CDR1 is SEHNR and CDR2 is FQNEAQ (reference sequence). The CDR3 coding sequence is TGTGCCAGCAGCCTTTCACAGGGGTGGTATGAAAAACTGTTTTTT. It codes for CASSLSQGWYEKLFF.

V usage is TRBV19 and J usage is TRBJ1-5; 8 bases are shared with TRBD1. J was trimmed by 11 bases and V by 1 base; bases with no gene match: 7. The length of the CDR3 is 14 residues. Germline-derived CDR1 and CDR2 are LNHDA and SQIVND (reference sequence). The CDR3 sequence is CASSIGTGLRTQHF. DNA for the CDR3: TGTGCCAGTAGTATAGGGACAGGGCTCCGGACCCAGCATTTT.

The rearrangement joins TRBV5-4 to TRBJ1-4; possible D gene TRBD1, 5 bases. V lost 5 bases and J lost 6, with 14 bases in between. The CDR3 contains 14 residues. The germline V gene has CDR1 SGHNT and CDR2 YYREEE (reference sequence). CDR3 protein: CASSSTRDDEKLFF. The CDR3 nucleotides are TGTGCCAGCAGTTCGACCAGGGATGATGAAAAACTGTTTTTT.

Only one count was recorded for this clone. The rearrangement uses TRBV7-2 and TRBJ1-3; perhaps TRBD1 as D (6 bases). Trimming pared 1 base from V and 4 bases from J, leaving 14 bases between. Germline V lookup: CDR1 SGHTA, CDR2 FQGNSA. This CDR3 has 16 amino acids. Here the CDR3 reads CASSLVGQIGGNTIYF. Written as DNA, the CDR3 is TGTGCCAGCAGCTTAGTCGGACAGATTGGGGGAAACACCATATATTTT.

About this clone itself: The junction departs from the called germline gene at one end, perhaps through a read error. The rearrangement uses TRBV7-7 and TRBJ2-3; TRBD2 might be the D (6 bases). Per germline, CDR1 SSHAT and CDR2 FNYEAQ (reference sequence). The CDR3 runs 13 residues. Here the CDR3 DNA reads TGTGCTAGCAGCCCGGACTACACAGATACGCAGTATTTT. The encoded protein is CASSPDYTDTQYF. The full variable domain, rest sourced from reference TRBV7-7 and TRBJ2-3, is GAGVSQSPRYKVTKRGQDVTLRCDPISSHATLYWYQQALGQGPEFLTYFNYEAQPDKSGLPSDRFSAERPEGSISTLTIQRTEQRDSAMYRCASSPDYTDTQYFGPGTRLTVL.

V is TRBV6-5 and J is TRBJ1-1; 10 bases match TRBD1. Germline V gene lookup returns CDR1 MNHEY and CDR2 SVGAGI. Trimming took 5 bases from V and 7 from J; bases not matched to a gene: 7. This CDR3 spans 14 amino acids. The CDR3 sequence: CASSRKTGGGEAFF. The DNA of the CDR3 is TGTGCCAGCAGTCGCAAGACAGGGGGCGGTGAAGCTTTCTTT.

The gene calls are TRBV4-2 and TRBJ1-4; 7 bases match TRBD1. Unmatched junction bases numbered 16, after V lost 4 bases and J lost 2 bases. The germline gives CDR1 LGHNA, CDR2 YNFKEQ. The length of the CDR3 is 19 residues. The CDR3 protein is CASSPLITGAGVTNEKLFF. For the CDR3, the DNA is TGTGCCAGCAGCCCGCTTATAACAGGGGCGGGCGTGACTAATGAAAAACTGTTTTTT.

The chain's CDR3 is CAISGVFQETQYF. In nucleotides, the CDR3 is TGTGCCATCAGTGGCGTCTTCCAAGAGACCCAGTACTTC. This rearrangement joins TRBV10-3 to TRBJ2-5; D not certain. Deletions cut 4 bases from V and 1 base from J, with 7 bases between. The CDR3 has 13 residues. Germline V gene sequence: CDR1 ENHRY, CDR2 SYGVKD.